The 18 T cell receptor beta chains below were found in one sample sequenced in a study of blood T cells in healthy people across ages. Together with a sample-barcoded 5' primer, a J-beta primer mix was included in a second PCR lasting roughly 6 to 12 cycles. Using its own MiXCR run on the 5' RACE reads, TCRdb lists one record per CDR3 protein. This table has more than 1,000,000 distinct CDR3 sequences, approximately 25% appearing once. This sample also belongs to another study, concerning T cells of mothers and their children.

Sequenced: blood. Receptor source: a girl under 10 years old in good health.

A note on this clonotype: A junction boundary mismatches the germline segment, possibly from a read error. This chain joins TRBV29-1 and TRBJ1-3; no reliable D call. CDR3 length: 12 residues. The germline V gene has CDR1 SQVTM and CDR2 ANQGSEA. The DNA for the CDR3 is TGCAGCGTCGTAGCCTTTGGAAACGCCATATATTTT. Its protein is CSVVAFGNAIYF. Complete variable domain (other parts from reference TRBV29-1 and TRBJ1-3): SAVISQKPSRDICQRGTSLTIQCQVDSQVTMMFWYRQQPGQSLTLIATANQGSEATYESGFVIDKFPISRPNLTFSTLTVSNMSPEDSSIYLCSVVAFGNAIYFGEGSWLTVV.

The genes are TRBV4-1 and TRBJ1-3, with D unresolved. Trimming shortened V by 0 bases and J by 1 base, and 10 bases separated the two germline ends. The CDR3 is 16 residues long. CDR1 is MGHRA, CDR2 YSYEKL, per germline. CDR3 nucleotides: TGCGCCAGCAGCCAAGACCTGGGATATTCTGGAAACACCATATATTTT. Translated, it gives CASSQDLGYSGNTIYF.

In its sample, this clonotype was seen a few times. This sequence joins TRBV6-4 and TRBJ2-2, with D uncertain. Trimming pared 10 bases from V and 1 base from J, leaving 10 bases between. Germline V gene sequence: CDR1 MRHNA, CDR2 SNTAGT. The CDR3 spans 13 residues. CDR3 bases: TGTGCCACCTCGGACGGGAACACCGGGGAGCTGTTTTTT. Protein product: CATSDGNTGELFF.

The chain carries TRBV5-1 and TRBJ1-1; D is uncertain. This CDR3 region has 14 residues. Looked up from germline, CDR1 is SGHRS and CDR2 is YFSETQ. Trimming removed 0 bases at V and 3 bases at J, with 9 bases between. Written as DNA, the CDR3 is TGCGCCAGCAGCTTGGATGGCAGTGACACTGAAGCTTTCTTT. Encoded protein: CASSLDGSDTEAFF.

The table lists this clonotype with a few counts. The rearrangement links TRBV5-6 to TRBJ2-7; the match to TRBD2 covers 7 bases. The J call may be faulty, since TRBJ2-1 better matches the DNA end. The CDR3 runs 17 residues. The germline CDR1 and CDR2 sequences are SGHDT and YYEEEE. The CDR3 DNA reads as TGTGCCAGCAGCTCGACTAGCAACCGGCCTCCGTACAATGAGCAGTTCTTC. Its protein product is CASSSTSNRPPYNEQFF.

V usage is TRBV6-5 and J usage is TRBJ1-1, with D perhaps TRBD1 (5 bases). This CDR3 region has 14 residues. Germline V gives CDR1 MNHEY, CDR2 SVGAGI. Trimming took off 2 bases at V and 4 bases at J, with 11 bases between the two ends. CDR3 coding DNA: TGTGCCAGCAGTTACGAGGGGACGGGCACTGAAGCTTTCTTT. Translated: CASSYEGTGTEAFF.

This clonotype was seen more than once but under ten times. This rearrangement joins TRBV12-3 or TRBV12-4 to TRBJ2-5; D gene unclear. Trimming pared 6 bases from V and 3 bases from J, leaving 5 bases between. CDR3 size: 11 residues. The CDR3 is CASRDEETQYF. CDR3 sequence (DNA): TGTGCCAGCAGAGATGAAGAGACCCAGTACTTC.

The chain links TRBV20-1 to TRBJ2-5; D is tentatively TRBD1 or TRBD2 (5 bases each). V shed 5 bases and J shed 1 base, with 17 bases lying between them. Germline V CDR1 and CDR2: DFQATT, SNEGSKA (reference sequence). The CDR3 sequence is 15 residues long. CDR3 DNA sequence: TGCAGTGCTCCCCGAAGAGGGGAGATCCAAGAGACCCAGTACTTC. Translated: CSAPRRGEIQETQYF.

This chain uses TRBV5-1 with TRBJ2-7, with D possibly matching TRBD1 (6 bases). The CDR3 loop spans 17 amino acids. The ends were cut back, 1 base at V and 3 bases at J, with 20 bases in the middle. Germline CDR1 reads SGHRS; CDR2 reads YFSETQ. CDR3 sequence reads: CASSLFITGLTHYEQYF. CDR3 bases: TGCGCCAGCAGCTTGTTTATTACAGGGCTAACCCACTACGAGCAGTACTTC.

A few counts support this clonotype. This sequence joins TRBV5-1 and TRBJ2-3; D is ambiguous. V was shortened by 3 bases and J by 8 bases, with 13 bases between the two germline ends. Germline V gene lookup returns CDR1 SGHRS and CDR2 YFSETQ. The length of the CDR3 is 13 residues. The CDR3 loop reads CASSSLGYGTQYF. In DNA, the CDR3 is TGCGCCAGCAGCTCCCTGGGGTATGGTACGCAGTATTTT.

This clonotype was picked up a small number of times. This chain connects TRBV3-1 to TRBJ2-3, with D tentatively TRBD1 (6 bases). The V end was cut by 3 bases, the J end by 3 bases, with 13 bases between. CDR3 length: 15 amino acids. Germline V gives CDR1 LGHDT, CDR2 YNNKEL (reference sequence). The CDR3 nucleotides read TGTGCCAGCAGCCAGCAGGGACAAGGGACAGATACGCAGTATTTT. This gives the protein CASSQQGQGTDTQYF.

A few counts support this clonotype. The chain joins TRBV28 to TRBJ1-4, with unresolved D. The CDR3 runs 14 residues. V was shortened by 2 bases and J by 10 bases, with 14 bases between the two germline ends. CDR1 and CDR2 from the germline V gene are MDHEN and SYDVKM. CDR3 loop: CASSLQQSDGKLFF. CDR3 DNA sequence: TGTGCCAGCAGTTTACAGCAGAGTGATGGAAAACTGTTTTTT.

The chain joins TRBV12-3 or TRBV12-4 to TRBJ2-5, with a possible D match to TRBD2 (5 bases). V dropped 7 bases and J dropped 5 bases, with 11 bases sitting between them. The CDR3 is made up of 12 amino acids. This chain's CDR3 is CASTHRGETQYF. CDR3 nucleotide sequence: TGTGCCAGCACCCACCGGGGTGAGACCCAGTACTTC.

The CDR3 nucleotides read TGCGCCAGCAGCTCCAGGATCACCTCAGAGACCCAGTACTTC. Residues: CASSSRITSETQYF. The chain uses TRBV5-1 and TRBJ2-5, with no clear D. The length of the CDR3 is 14 residues. Trimming shortened V by 3 bases and J by 4 bases, and 13 bases separated the two germline ends. The germline V gene has CDR1 SGHRS and CDR2 YFSETQ. Looking up the rest from reference TRBV5-1 and TRBJ2-5 gives the full variable domain: KAGVTQTPRYLIKTRGQQVTLSCSPISGHRSVSWYQQTPGQGLQFLFEYFSETQRNKGNFPGRFSGRQFSNSRSEMNVSTLELGDSALYLCASSSRITSETQYFGPGTRLLVL.

The chain couples TRBV24-1 to TRBJ2-1; D unresolved. The CDR3 runs to 12 residues. V lost 9 bases to trimming and J lost 5 bases, with 10 bases between them. Germline CDR1 and CDR2: KGHDR and SFDVKD. The CDR3 bases are TGTGCCACCTCCGGAACCAACAATGAGCAGTTCTTC. Translation gives CATSGTNNEQFF.

In its sample, this clonotype was seen many times. The chain is built from TRBV12-3 or TRBV12-4 and TRBJ1-1; a possible D gene is TRBD1 (6 bases). V lost 6 bases and J lost 5, with 7 bases in between. The CDR3 consists of 11 residues. The CDR3 spells CASSTGTEAFF. CDR3 sequence (DNA): TGTGCCAGCAGCACAGGGACTGAAGCTTTCTTT.

Turning to this clonotype: A read error may produce the germline difference seen at one junction end. This chain joins TRBV3-1 and TRBJ1-2, with unresolved D. From germline, CDR1 is LGHDT and CDR2 YNNKEL (reference sequence). The CDR3 has 15 residues. The CDR3 region is CASSQDPQDSFGHTF. In DNA form, the CDR3 reads TGTGCCAGCAGTCAAGATCCCCAGGATAGTTTTGGCCACACCTTC.

This chain uses TRBV2 with TRBJ2-5; D unresolved. The DNA end is a closer match to TRBJ2-1, so the J assignment may be wrong. Germline lookup yields CDR1 SNHLY and CDR2 FYNNEI. This CDR3 is 11 amino acids long. CDR3: CASSFVGEQFF. The CDR3 coding sequence is TGTGCCAGCTCTTTTGTGGGGGAGCAGTTCTTC.